The 22 T cell receptor beta chains below all came from one sample that was sequenced in a study of blood T cells in healthy people across ages. A second about 7 to 11 cycle PCR used barcoded and J-beta primers. TCRdb redid the calling of the 5' RACE reads with MiXCR, one entry per CDR3 protein. The table shows hundreds of thousands of distinct CDR3 sequences, with roughly three fifths occurring only once. The specimen sequenced was blood. Receptor source: a man aged 60 to 69 in good health.

This chain links TRBV24-1 with TRBJ2-3, with 15 nucleotides matching TRBD2. CDR3 size: 18 residues. V was pared by 3 bases and J by 0 bases, with 3 bases of the junction left unmatched. Germline CDR1 is KGHDR and CDR2 is SFDVKD. CDR3 amino acids: CATSDPGTSGRSTDTQYF. The DNA of the CDR3 is TGTGCCACCAGTGATCCAGGGACTAGCGGGAGGAGCACAGATACGCAGTATTTT.

This clonotype was counted only a few times. The rearrangement uses TRBV29-1 and TRBJ2-5; TRBD2 might be the D (6 bases). Germline V gene lookup returns CDR1 SQVTM and CDR2 ANQGSEA. Trimming took off 8 bases at V and 1 base at J, with 8 bases between the two ends. The CDR3 sequence is 11 residues long. The CDR3 nucleotides read TGCAGCTTACTAGCCCAAGAGACCCAGTACTTC. As protein: CSLLAQETQYF.

V usage is TRBV29-1 and J usage is TRBJ2-7; TRBD1 aligns across 7 bases. After removal of 4 bases from V and 1 base from J, the junction contained 1 base not matched to a gene. Germline lookup yields CDR1 SQVTM and CDR2 ANQGSEA. The CDR3 is 12 amino acids. CDR3: CSVAQGSYEQYF. The CDR3 DNA reads as TGCAGCGTTGCACAGGGGTCCTACGAGCAGTACTTC.

The V and J genes are TRBV10-3 and TRBJ2-7; D unresolved. The germline CDR1 and CDR2 sequences are ENHRY and SYGVKD. Trimming removed 3 bases from V and 5 bases from J, with 8 bases in between. CDR3 size: 12 residues. CDR3 DNA sequence: TGTGCCATCAGTGATACGGAAAACGAGCAGTACTTC. Translated, it gives CAISDTENEQYF.

This clonotype was seen a few times. For the CDR3, the DNA is TGTGCCAGTGACTTAGACAGGGGGCTGTACAATGAGCAGTTCTTC. This gives the protein CASDLDRGLYNEQFF. The chain uses TRBV25-1 and TRBJ2-1, with TRBD1 matching 10 bases. The CDR3 loop spans 15 amino acids. CDR1 MGHDK and CDR2 SYGVNS come from the germline V gene. V dropped 9 bases and J dropped 4; count of bases not matched to a gene: 9. The entire variable domain, with the rest obtained from reference TRBV25-1 and TRBJ2-1, is as follows: EADIYQTPRYLVIGTGKKITLECSQTMGHDKMYWYQQDPGMELHLIHYSYGVNSTEKGDLSSESTVSRIRTEHFPLTLESARPSHTSQYLCASDLDRGLYNEQFFGPGTRLTVL.

A few counts support this clonotype. The rearrangement uses TRBV9 and TRBJ2-5, with TRBD1 as a possible D gene (5 bases). Germline CDR1 and CDR2: SGDLS and YYNGEE. Trimming pared 1 base from V and 2 bases from J, leaving 12 bases between. The CDR3 sequence is 15 residues long. CDR3 in amino acids: CASSVSGLAQETQYF. The DNA of the CDR3 is TGTGCCAGCAGCGTATCAGGGCTTGCTCAAGAGACCCAGTACTTC.

The chain joins TRBV29-1 to TRBJ1-2, with TRBD1 matching over 11 bases. This CDR3 has 13 amino acids. Germline-derived CDR1 and CDR2 are SQVTM and ANQGSEA. V was clipped by 6 bases and J by 6 bases; unmatched bases: 6. CDR3 sequence reads: CSVERTGGDGYTF. The CDR3 DNA sequence: TGCAGCGTCGAGCGGACAGGGGGCGATGGCTACACCTTC.

This clonotype was detected only a few times. The chain carries TRBV29-1 and TRBJ1-2; no clear D gene. The germline V and J ends were trimmed by 0 bases and 8 bases, with 7 bases remaining between them. There are 11 residues in the CDR3. Germline V CDR1 and CDR2: SQVTM, ANQGSEA. The CDR3 is CSVEDPWGYTF. DNA for the CDR3: TGCAGCGTTGAAGATCCTTGGGGCTACACCTTC.

The genes are TRBV29-1 and TRBJ1-2, with D perhaps TRBD1 (5 bases). CDR1 is SQVTM and CDR2 is ANQGSEA in the germline V gene. CDR3 size: 12 residues. The V gene lost 6 bases and the J gene lost 8 bases, with 16 bases spanning the gap. CDR3 amino acids: CSVAVGVEGYTF. The CDR3 nucleotides read TGCAGCGTGGCCGTGGGGGTGGAGGGCTACACCTTC.

This clonotype has just a few counts. This rearrangement joins TRBV4-2 to TRBJ2-7, with TRBD2 matching 10 bases. The V and J ends lost 1 base and 2 bases, in that order; junction bases with no gene match: 5. The germline V gene has CDR1 LGHNA and CDR2 YNFKEQ. CDR3 length equals 16 residues. CDR3 sequence: CASSQVPLAGAYEQYF. In DNA, the CDR3 is TGTGCCAGCAGCCAAGTTCCCCTAGCGGGGGCCTACGAGCAGTACTTC.

The rearrangement links TRBV27 to TRBJ2-5; D not certain. Germline CDR1 is MNHEY and CDR2 is SMNVEV (reference sequence). The CDR3 contains 15 residues. Trimming pared 5 bases from V and 5 bases from J, leaving 18 bases between. As DNA, the CDR3 is TGTGCCAGCAGTCCGCAAGGCCTCGCCAGGGAGACCCAGTACTTC. Encoded protein: CASSPQGLARETQYF.

The V and J genes are TRBV2 and TRBJ1-2, with TRBD1 matching 7 bases. J lost 6 bases, V lost 2 bases, and 6 bases had no gene match. Germline CDR1 is SNHLY and CDR2 is FYNNEI. This CDR3 is 14 amino acids long. Written as DNA, the CDR3 is TGTGCCAGCAGTGAATTCGAGGGGGCGGATGGCTACACCTTC. Protein: CASSEFEGADGYTF.

At least ten counts were recorded for this clonotype. The chain couples TRBV3-1 to TRBJ2-5, with 13 bases aligning to TRBD2. Germline lookup yields CDR1 LGHDT and CDR2 YNNKEL (reference sequence). This CDR3 region has 17 residues. Trimming at V came to 4 bases and at J to 2 bases, leaving 7 bases not matched to a gene. For the CDR3, the DNA is TGTGCCAGCAGCCTTTCGTTGGGACTAGCGGGGCAAGAGACCCAGTACTTC. Translated: CASSLSLGLAGQETQYF.

This rearrangement joins TRBV4-1 to TRBJ2-3, with 9 bases that match TRBD1. CDR1 MGHRA and CDR2 YSYEKL come from the germline V gene. This CDR3 has 16 residues. The V and J ends lost 2 bases and 4 bases, in that order; junction bases with no gene match: 7. The CDR3 loop reads CASSQSGQGLPDTQYF. For the CDR3, the DNA is TGCGCCAGCAGCCAATCGGGACAGGGTCTCCCAGATACGCAGTATTTT.

This clonotype was observed once. The gene calls are TRBV5-4 and TRBJ2-2; D perhaps matches TRBD1 (6 bases). V gave up 4 bases and J gave up 6 bases, with 16 bases separating them. This CDR3 comprises 15 residues. Germline CDR1 reads SGHNT; CDR2 reads YYREEE (reference sequence). CDR3 nucleotide sequence: TGTGCCAGCAGCCGACGACAGGTCGATGCCGGGGAGCTGTTTTTT. The encoded protein is CASSRRQVDAGELFF.

As concerns this clonotype: Relative to the germline gene, one junction end is altered; a read error may explain this. The rearrangement links TRBV12-3 or TRBV12-4 to TRBJ2-3; TRBD2 aligns across 11 bases. This CDR3 contains 19 residues. CDR3 DNA: TGTGCCAGCAGTTTTGCCACGCTAGCGGGGGGCACTAGCACAGATACGGAGTATTTT. Residues: CASSFATLAGGTSTDTEYF.

The chain couples TRBV7-2 to TRBJ2-3; the D gene is possibly TRBD1 (6 bases). The CDR3 is 15 amino acids. Germline values: CDR1 SGHTA, CDR2 FQGNSA. The V end lost 1 base, the J end lost 4 bases, and 12 bases lay between the germline ends. Here the CDR3 reads CASSLVGRGPDTQYF. In nucleotides, the CDR3 is TGTGCCAGCAGCTTAGTGGGCAGGGGACCAGATACGCAGTATTTT.

V gene TRBV7-2 combines with J gene TRBJ2-3; D might be TRBD2 (6 bases). CDR1 and CDR2 (germline): SGHTA, FQGNSA. Trimming removed 8 bases at V and 0 bases at J, with 18 bases between. CDR3 length equals 16 residues. DNA of the CDR3: TGTGCCAGCTCTCCCTTCCCGGGACTCAGCACAGATACGCAGTATTTT. The encoded protein is CASSPFPGLSTDTQYF.

This clonotype was seen only a few times. The rearrangement uses TRBV6-2 or TRBV6-3 and TRBJ2-7; no definite D call. The germline CDR1 and CDR2 sequences are MNHEY and SVGEGT. Trimming took off 5 bases at V and 3 bases at J, with 11 bases between the two ends. The CDR3 covers 13 residues. The CDR3 DNA sequence: TGTGCCAGCAGTAACAGAGAGTTCTACGAGCAGTACTTC. Translating it yields CASSNREFYEQYF.

This chain links TRBV2 with TRBJ2-5; no clear D gene. Germline CDR1 is SNHLY and CDR2 is FYNNEI. The CDR3 totals 12 residues. V lost 7 bases and J lost 5, with 11 bases in between. The CDR3 reads CASTERMETQYF. In nucleotides, the CDR3 is TGTGCCAGCACGGAAAGGATGGAGACCCAGTACTTC.

The rearrangement uses TRBV20-1 and TRBJ2-5, with D tentatively TRBD2 (5 bases). V was trimmed by 0 bases and J by 3 bases, leaving 11 bases between them. Germline CDR1 and CDR2: DFQATT and SNEGSKA (reference sequence). The CDR3 runs to 14 residues. This CDR3 is CSARDPRAEETQYF. CDR3 coding DNA: TGCAGTGCTAGAGATCCACGAGCGGAAGAGACCCAGTACTTC.

The rearrangement uses TRBV5-6 and TRBJ2-1, with D perhaps matching TRBD1 or TRBD2 (5 bases each). CDR3 length equals 11 residues. V was pared by 1 base and J by 15 bases, with 11 bases between. In germline, CDR1 is SGHDT, CDR2 YYEEEE. The CDR3 loop is CASSLWDVAFF. The CDR3 DNA reads TGTGCCAGCAGCTTGTGGGACGTAGCGTTCTTC.